These 2 T cell receptor beta chains share one sample of origin, sequenced in a study of cytomegalovirus exposure and HLA in healthy donors. Generated by immunoSEQ multiplex PCR, the TCRdb table keeps only in-frame clones and is missing some. This table holds some 56,000 clones, just over 90% found once. The sample comprised PBMCs. These receptors all come from a woman between 18 and 29 years old in good health and CMV-seropositive.

The V gene is TRBV7-2, the J gene TRBJ2-3, with TRBD1 as a possible D gene (6 bases). The CDR3 is 17 amino acids. With 4 bases removed from V and 5 bases from J, the gap between germline ends came to 22 bases. Looked up from germline, CDR1 is SGHTA and CDR2 is FQGNSA. This CDR3 is CASSSRSGTPDIDTQYF. The CDR3 DNA reads TGTGCCAGCAGCTCCCGATCCGGGACACCGGACATAGATACGCAGTATTTT.

This clone has only one observation. The chain carries TRBV5-5 and TRBJ2-5; 10 positions match TRBD2. After removal of 6 bases from V and 1 base from J, the junction contained 6 bases not matched to a gene. The germline gives CDR1 SGHKS, CDR2 YYEKEE (reference sequence). This CDR3 spans 15 amino acids. CDR3 in DNA: TGTGCCAGCAAGTCTAGCGGGGGACCCCAAGAGACCCAGTACTTC. This translates into CASKSSGGPQETQYF.